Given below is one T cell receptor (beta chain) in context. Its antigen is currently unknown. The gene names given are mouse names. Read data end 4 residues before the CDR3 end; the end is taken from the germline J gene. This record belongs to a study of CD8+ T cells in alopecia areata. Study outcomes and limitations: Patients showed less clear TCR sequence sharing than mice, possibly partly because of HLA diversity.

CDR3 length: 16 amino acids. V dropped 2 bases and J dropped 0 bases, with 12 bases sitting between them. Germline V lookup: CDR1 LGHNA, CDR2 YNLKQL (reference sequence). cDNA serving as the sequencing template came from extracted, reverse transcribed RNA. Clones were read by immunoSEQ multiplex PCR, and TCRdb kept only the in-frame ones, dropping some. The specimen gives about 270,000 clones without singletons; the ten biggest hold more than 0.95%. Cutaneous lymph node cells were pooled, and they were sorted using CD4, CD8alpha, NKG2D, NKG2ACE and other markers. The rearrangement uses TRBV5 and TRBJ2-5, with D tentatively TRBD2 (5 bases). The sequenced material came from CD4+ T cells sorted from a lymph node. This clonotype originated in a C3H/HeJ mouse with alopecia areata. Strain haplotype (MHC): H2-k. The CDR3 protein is CASSQTSGFNQDTQYF. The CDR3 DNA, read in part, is TGTGCCAGCAGCCAAACATCTGGGTTTAACCAAGAC.